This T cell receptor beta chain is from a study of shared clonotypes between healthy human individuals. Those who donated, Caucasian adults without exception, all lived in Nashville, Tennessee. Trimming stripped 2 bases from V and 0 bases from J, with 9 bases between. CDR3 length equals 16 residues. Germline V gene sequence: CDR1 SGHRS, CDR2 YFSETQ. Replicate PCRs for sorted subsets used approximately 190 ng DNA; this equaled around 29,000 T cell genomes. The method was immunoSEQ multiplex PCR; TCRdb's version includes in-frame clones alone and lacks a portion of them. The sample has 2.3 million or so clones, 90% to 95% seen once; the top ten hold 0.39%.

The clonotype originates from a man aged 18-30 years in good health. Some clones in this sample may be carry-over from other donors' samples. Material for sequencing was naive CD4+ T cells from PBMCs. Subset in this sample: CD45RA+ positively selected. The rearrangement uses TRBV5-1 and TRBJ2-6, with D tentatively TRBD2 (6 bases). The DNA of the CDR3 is TGCGCCAGCAGCTTCAGCGGGCGCTCTGGGGCCAACGTCCTGACTTTC. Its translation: CASSFSGRSGANVLTF.